This T cell receptor beta chain was sequenced for a study of metastatic and nonmetastatic thyroid tumors. Looking at the study overall: Repertoires from malignant and benign thyroid patients were compared across blood and tumor or nodule tissue. General study points: TCR beta diversity was reportedly significantly higher in malignant thyroid tumors than benign nodules, in blood and tumor.

Germline values: CDR1 SGHAT, CDR2 FQDESV (reference sequence). The CDR3 is 18 amino acids. TCRdb re-called the PCR reads via MiXCR. The table records some 83,000 clones, around an eighth of them present only once. All patients reached thyroid surgery having received no treatment beforehand. Turning to this clone: Its antigen is as yet unknown. The junction and the germline gene differ at one end; a read error may be behind it. The identical CDR3 is also encoded by other nucleotide sequences in the sample.

Sequencing input: tumor tissue. This receptor was identified in a female donor with papillary thyroid cancer or a benign thyroid nodule (not recorded which). Some clones in this sample may be carry-over from other donors' samples. The chain couples TRBV11-1 to TRBJ2-6; weak D call: TRBD1 (5 bases). The CDR3 loop is CASSPRPVKVDGANVLTF. The CDR3 region has the DNA TGTGCCAGCAGCCCCCGTCCGGTCAAAGTCGATGGGGCCAACGTCCTTACTTTC.